This is a list of T cell receptor beta chains from one sample in a study of blood T cell repertoires in COVID-19. Sequencing used immunoSEQ multiplex PCR; TCRdb keeps in-frame clones, though not all of them. The sample consists of over 150,000 clones, around 80% of them appearing once. The specimen was PBMCs or T cells enriched from blood (not recorded which). These receptors came from a woman in her 70s in a cohort exposed to, infected with or recovered from COVID-19 (not recorded which). The CDR3 runs from the conserved cysteine through the conserved F or W. D genes are given only for firm matches. Part of the rows lack a size; the others show once, few, many or a class for expanded clones.

cdr3_aa cdr3_nt v_call d_call j_call clone_size cdr3_length
CASSSGATSTDTQYF TGTGCCAGCAGCTCAGGGGCCACTAGCACAGATACGCAGTATTTT TRBV7-2 . TRBJ2-3 . 15
CASSLRTGGNTEAFF TGTGCCAGCAGCTTACGGACAGGGGGTAACACTGAAGCTTTCTTT TRBV7-9 TRBD1 TRBJ1-1 . 15
CASSLQGAISNEQFF TGTGCCAGCAGCTTACAGGGGGCTATCTCCAATGAGCAGTTCTTC TRBV7-9 TRBD1 TRBJ2-1 . 15
CASILSRGGGGSDEQFF TGTGCCAGCATCCTCTCGCGAGGGGGAGGGGGTTCTGATGAGCAGTTCTTC TRBV28 . TRBJ2-1 . 17
CASSQTGTSYEQYF TGTGCCAGCAGCCAGACAGGGACATCCTACGAGCAGTACTTC TRBV11-2 TRBD1 TRBJ2-7 . 14
CASSRDSSGYTF TGCGCCAGCAGCCGGGACTCATCGGGCTACACCTTC TRBV5-1 . TRBJ1-2 . 12
CASRLKGVGETQYF TGTGCCAGCAGGCTAAAGGGGGTCGGGGAGACCCAGTACTTC TRBV28 . TRBJ2-5 . 14
CASSPLTLSQGGTEAFF TGTGCCAGCAGTCCTCTAACCCTTTCCCAGGGCGGCACTGAAGCTTTCTTT TRBV28 . TRBJ1-1 . 17
CASSDELAGGYEQYF TGTGCCAGCAGTGATGAACTAGCGGGAGGGTACGAGCAGTACTTC TRBV25-1 TRBD2 TRBJ2-7 once 15
CASSQGQFYGYTF TGTGCCAGCAGCCAAGGACAGTTCTATGGCTACACCTTC TRBV14 . TRBJ1-2 . 13
CASSPGQGNTEAFF TGTGCCAGCAGCCCCGGACAGGGGAACACTGAAGCTTTCTTT TRBV7-2 TRBD1 TRBJ1-1 . 14